What follows are 15 T cell receptor beta chains derived from one specimen sequenced in a study of T cells in Graves' hyperthyroidism and ophthalmopathy. The CDR3 regions of TCR beta were amplified from RNA transcripts. A set of HTBI primers served as the primers for a first-round RT-PCR of the TCR CDR3. Each CDR3 protein is one row after TCRdb ran MiXCR on the multiplex PCR reads. The data hold roughly 350,000 distinct CDR3 sequences, with 11% to 15% observed a single time. The material sequenced was blood. The receptor source for this set is a woman aged 25 to 45 with Graves' hyperthyroidism.

This clonotype has more than one count but fewer than ten. The V call is TRBV19, the J call TRBJ1-5; D call uncertain. The CDR3 length is 18 residues. Trimming removed 0 bases at V and 3 bases at J, with 18 bases between. CDR1 and CDR2 from the germline V gene are LNHDA and SQIVND (reference sequence). In nucleotides, the CDR3 is TGTGCCAGTAGTATAGATCAGACGGGGAAAGGGTTCAATCAGCCCCAGCATTTT. Its protein is CASSIDQTGKGFNQPQHF. Combining the CDR3 with reference TRBV19 and TRBJ1-5 gives the whole variable domain DGGITQSPKYLFRKEGQNVTLSCEQNLNHDAMYWYRQDPGQGLRLIYYSQIVNDFQKGDIAEGYSVSREKKESFPLTVTSAQKNPTAFYLCASSIDQTGKGFNQPQHFGDGTRLSIL.

This clonotype has a count of ten or more. The V gene is TRBV11-2, the J gene TRBJ2-2; perhaps TRBD2 as D (5 bases). V lost 3 bases to trimming and J lost 7 bases, with 9 bases between them. The CDR3 sequence is 13 residues long. Germline-derived CDR1 and CDR2 are SGHAT and FQNNGV. The CDR3 nucleotides read TGTGCCAGCAGCTTTAGAGGGTACGGGGAGCTGTTTTTT. This codes for CASSFRGYGELFF.

This clonotype was recorded a few times. The J gene is TRBJ2-5, the V gene TRBV5-5; tentative D call: TRBD1 (5 bases). Trimming stripped 1 base from V and 4 bases from J, with 11 bases between. The CDR3 is 14 residues long. Germline CDR1 reads SGHKS; CDR2 reads YYEKEE (reference sequence). CDR3 DNA sequence: TGTGCCAGCAGCTTGAGACAGTCGGTAGAGACCCAGTACTTC. This gives the protein CASSLRQSVETQYF.

This clonotype was found many times. The chain is built from TRBV28 and TRBJ1-5, with 7 bases identical to TRBD1. The CDR3 is 15 amino acids. The germline V gene has CDR1 MDHEN and CDR2 SYDVKM. The junction had 7 bases not matched to a gene; V was cut back by 3 bases and J by 5 bases. The CDR3 bases are TGTGCCAGCAGTTTGGGGGACAGCCACTATCAGCCCCAGCATTTT. It specifies CASSLGDSHYQPQHF.

CDR3 in amino acids: CASSRDTTEQFF. The DNA of the CDR3 is TGTGCCAGCAGCCGTGACACAACTGAGCAGTTCTTC. The chain combines TRBV5-4 with TRBJ2-1; no clear D. The CDR3 contains 12 residues. V dropped 4 bases and J dropped 9 bases, with 11 bases sitting between them. CDR1 and CDR2 from the germline V gene are SGHNT and YYREEE (reference sequence).

This clonotype was observed at least ten times. V gene TRBV12-3 or TRBV12-4 combines with J gene TRBJ2-1; D unresolved. This CDR3 has 12 residues. The germline V and J ends were trimmed by 5 bases and 12 bases, with 14 bases remaining between them. This CDR3 reads CASSGIVFGQFF. The CDR3, as DNA: TGTGCCAGCAGTGGGATAGTCTTTGGGCAGTTCTTC.

The V call is TRBV5-5, the J call TRBJ1-4, with 9 bases matching TRBD1. The junction had 11 bases not matched to a gene; V was cut back by 4 bases and J by 7 bases. Germline loops: CDR1 SGHKS, CDR2 YYEKEE (reference sequence). The CDR3 runs 16 residues. The CDR3 loop reads CASSPLLGQGPEKLFF. The CDR3 coding sequence is TGTGCCAGCAGCCCGCTGCTGGGACAGGGTCCTGAAAAACTGTTTTTT.

The chain recombines TRBV20-1 with TRBJ1-3; weak D call: TRBD1 (5 bases). Trimming left V 4 bases short and J 0 bases short, with 13 bases between. This CDR3 comprises 15 residues. Germline CDR1 and CDR2: DFQATT and SNEGSKA (reference sequence). In DNA, the CDR3 is TGCAGTGCTACCGGGGCCTCCAACTCTGGAAACACCATATATTTT. Amino acid sequence: CSATGASNSGNTIYF.

V gene TRBV2 combines with J gene TRBJ2-4, with a possible D match to TRBD2 (5 bases). Germline assignment: CDR1 SNHLY and CDR2 FYNNEI. The V end lost 6 bases, the J end lost 6 bases, and 21 bases lay between the germline ends. CDR3 size: 16 residues. The DNA of the CDR3 is TGTGCCAGCAGCATACTCTCTTCGGGAATGTTAAACATTCAGTACTTC. Its translation is CASSILSSGMLNIQYF.

At least ten counts were recorded for this clonotype. The chain couples TRBV2 to TRBJ2-7; 7 bases map to TRBD1. This CDR3 has 19 amino acids. The ends lost 0 bases at V and 2 bases at J; junction bases unmatched: 16. Germline V gene data show CDR1 as SNHLY and CDR2 as FYNNEI. In DNA, the CDR3 is TGTGCCAGCAGTGAAGCAGGCTCCCACAGGGGAAGGGTGCCCTACGAGCAGTACTTC. Protein sequence: CASSEAGSHRGRVPYEQYF.

This clonotype was detected a few times. A read error may account for a junction end that differs from germline. The CDR3 region has the DNA TGTGCCAGCAGAAACACCGGGACTAGCGTCTACACAGGTACGCAGTATTTT. It codes for CASRNTGTSVYTGTQYF. The J gene is TRBJ2-3, the V gene TRBV28, with 10 bases aligning to TRBD2. This CDR3 has 17 residues. Germline values: CDR1 MDHEN, CDR2 SYDVKM.

The J gene is TRBJ1-5, the V gene TRBV20-1; D is unresolved. This CDR3 has 17 residues. The V and J ends lost 0 bases and 4 bases respectively, with 19 bases between them. The V gene's germline CDR1 is DFQATT and CDR2 SNEGSKA (reference sequence). The CDR3 bases are TGCAGTGCTAGAGATCTTAGGATCCCGAACCTTAATCAGCCCCAGCATTTT. Protein product: CSARDLRIPNLNQPQHF.

Comments on this clonotype: A much larger clone sits a single nucleotide away, making a read error possible. The rearrangement uses TRBV9 and TRBJ1-1; 7 nucleotides align to TRBD1. The CDR3 is 17 amino acids. Germline V gives CDR1 SGDLS, CDR2 YYNGEE. CDR3 DNA sequence: TGTGTCAGCAGCCCAGGACAGGCCCCGGGGGTGAACACTGAAGCTTTCTTT. Its translation is CVSSPGQAPGVNTEAFF.

This clonotype occurred a few times. V gene TRBV4-1 combines with J gene TRBJ2-3, with a tentative D call TRBD2 (7 bases). V lost 1 base and J lost 5, with 16 bases in between. The CDR3 has 16 amino acids. The germline V gene encodes CDR1 MGHRA and CDR2 YSYEKL. The CDR3 DNA reads as TGCGCCAGCAGCCAAGTCTCCGAGGGGGAGGGAGATACGCAGTATTTT. It encodes CASSQVSEGEGDTQYF.

This clonotype was counted many times. V is TRBV20-1 and J is TRBJ2-1, with TRBD2 matching 9 bases. CDR1 and CDR2 (germline): DFQATT, SNEGSKA (reference sequence). V lost 5 bases and J lost 7; bases outside the gene matches: 9. This CDR3 contains 14 residues. The CDR3 DNA is TGCAGTGCTGGGCGGGAGGGCCAGTGGAATGAGCAGTTCTTC. Protein sequence: CSAGREGQWNEQFF.